This T cell receptor (beta chain) is drawn from a study of blood T cell repertoires in COVID-19. The CDR3 has 15 amino acids. Germline loops: CDR1 LGHNA, CDR2 YNFKEQ. Trimming stripped 1 base from V and 0 bases from J, with 9 bases between. In the source study's methods: From reference gene primer amplification, estimates of nucleated cell counts were derived. The assay was immunoSEQ multiplex PCR, and TCRdb's table has in-frame clones only and misses some. For V, J and clone size, that table is used; D and trimming come from the DNA. Of 60,000 to 100,000 clones in the sample, roughly 89% were seen once.

The source of this sequence is a middle-aged man with active COVID-19. Sequencing input: peripheral blood. The rearrangement links TRBV4-2 to TRBJ1-1; D call uncertain. The CDR3 sequence is CASSQGVNMNTEAFF. The CDR3 region has the DNA TGTGCCAGCAGCCAAGGTGTGAACATGAACACTGAAGCTTTCTTT.